Shown below are 7 T cell receptor beta chains from a single sample sequenced in a study of T cell repertoires in cytomegalovirus infection. TCRdb redid the calling of the reads with MiXCR, one entry per CDR3 protein. The sample lists some 560,000 distinct CDR3 sequences; around 40% were seen once. No antigen is known for these receptors. Specimen: cultured PBMCs, collected from culture after CMV antigen stimulation. These receptors were taken from a human donor in good health (CMV status not recorded). Some clones in this sample may be carry-over from other donors' samples.

This clonotype was recorded a few times. This sequence may be a read error, since a much larger clone differs from it by one base. The DNA for the CDR3 is TGTGCCAGCAGCTTCCTAATTAATTCACCCCTCCCCTTT. Translating it yields CASSFLINSPLPF. V is TRBV7-2 and J is TRBJ1-6; D is ambiguous. The length of the CDR3 is 13 residues. CDR1 is SGHTA, CDR2 FQGNSA, per germline.

The chain recombines TRBV7-4 with TRBJ1-2; TRBD1 might be the D (6 bases). The CDR3 is 14 amino acids. CDR1 is SGHVT, CDR2 SQSDAQ, per germline. V lost 5 bases and J 0 bases, leaving 10 bases between the germline ends. The CDR3 DNA follows: TGTGCCAGCAGCCGACAGGTGACTAACTATGGCTACACCTTC. It codes for CASSRQVTNYGYTF. The full variable domain, rest sourced from reference TRBV7-4 and TRBJ1-2, is GAGVSQSPRYKVAKRGRDVALRCDSISGHVTLYWYRQTLGQGSEVLTYSQSDAQRDKSGRPSGRFSAERPERSVSTLKIQRTEQGDSAVYLCASSRQVTNYGYTFGSGTRLTVV.

The CDR3 reads CASSLSAQGSPLHF. CDR3 nucleotides: TGTGCCAGCAGCTTATCCGCTCAGGGTTCACCCCTCCACTTT. The chain combines TRBV11-2 with TRBJ1-6, with D tentatively TRBD1 (5 bases). The CDR3 extends over 14 amino acids. Germline CDR1 and CDR2: SGHAT and FQNNGV. V was shortened by 2 bases and J by 9 bases, with 11 bases between the two germline ends.

This clonotype was detected a few times. This rearrangement joins TRBV7-9 to TRBJ2-7; 10 nucleotides line up with TRBD2. Germline loops: CDR1 SEHNR, CDR2 FQNEAQ (reference sequence). V was clipped by 5 bases and J by 2 bases; unmatched bases: 12. The CDR3 loop spans 17 amino acids. The CDR3 DNA reads as TGTGCCAGCAGCCTAGGGACAGCTAGCGGGAGAACCTACGAGCAGTACTTC. Its translation: CASSLGTASGRTYEQYF.

CDR3 residues: CASSYSWPLSTGELFF. The CDR3 bases are TGTGCCAGCAGTTACTCGTGGCCATTGAGCACCGGGGAGCTGTTTTTT. The chain is built from TRBV6-6 and TRBJ2-2; D gene unclear. Trimming pared 0 bases from V and 4 bases from J, leaving 12 bases between. This CDR3 is 16 amino acids long. The germline V gene encodes CDR1 MNHNY and CDR2 SVGAGI (reference sequence).

This clonotype was detected a few times. V and J are TRBV12-3 or TRBV12-4 and TRBJ1-1, with 7 bases identical to TRBD1. CDR3 length: 19 residues. After removal of 5 bases from V and 5 bases from J, the junction contained 23 bases not matched to a gene. For the CDR3, the DNA is TGTGCCAGCAGTCCGCCCCCCCCGCCCGGGACAGTCTTGGTGACTGAAGCTTTCTTT. This sequence encodes CASSPPPPPGTVLVTEAFF.

This clonotype was observed a handful of times. This CDR3 is CASSSENRWNTEAFF. The CDR3 nucleotides read TGTGCCAGCAGCTCCGAGAATCGATGGAACACTGAAGCTTTCTTT. The chain couples TRBV7-9 to TRBJ1-1, with D unresolved. Germline V gene data show CDR1 as SEHNR and CDR2 as FQNEAQ (reference sequence). V lost 4 bases to trimming and J lost 1 base, with 13 bases between them. The CDR3 is 15 residues long.